A single sample is the source of the 5 T cell receptor beta chains below, sequenced in a study of beta chain features in type 1 diabetes. Overall study results and limits: People with Type 1 diabetes carried modestly yet significantly shorter TCRB CDR3s in all four CD4+ subsets.

Their specific antigens are unknown. The investigators reverse transcribed all of the isolated RNA, so they sequenced expressed TCRB transcripts. This table comes from immunoSEQ multiplex PCR, and its TCRdb copy is limited to in-frame clones, with some not included. The table has around 110,000 clones, 16% seen once. The sequenced material came from central memory CD4+ T cells from blood. Source of these receptors: a man aged 25-45 years with type 1 diabetes.

The chain carries TRBV7-9 and TRBJ2-3; no firm D call. Per the germline V gene, CDR1 is SEHNR and CDR2 is FQNEAQ (reference sequence). V lost 6 bases and J lost 1, with 14 bases in between. The CDR3 is 15 amino acids. The CDR3 DNA reads as TGTGCCAGCAGTTCCCTGACAACGGGCACAGATACGCAGTATTTT. Translated, it gives CASSSLTTGTDTQYF.

This clone was seen a few times. The genes are TRBV7-9 and TRBJ2-3, with 8 bases aligning to TRBD1. V lost 6 bases, J lost 5 bases, and 4 bases stayed unmatched. Germline assignment: CDR1 SEHNR and CDR2 FQNEAQ (reference sequence). The CDR3 totals 13 residues. The CDR3, as DNA: TGTGCCAGCAGACAAACAGGGGGAGATACGCAGTATTTT. Translation: CASRQTGGDTQYF.

In its sample, this clone was seen a few times. V usage is TRBV2 and J usage is TRBJ2-1; 7 bases align to TRBD2. Looked up from germline, CDR1 is SNHLY and CDR2 is FYNNEI. The CDR3 length is 15 residues. The ends lost 6 bases at V and 4 bases at J; junction bases unmatched: 9. The CDR3 bases are TGTGCCAGCAGGGGACCCAGCGGGGAGTACAATGAGCAGTTCTTC. Protein product: CASRGPSGEYNEQFF.

The table lists this clone with many counts. The same CDR3 also results from other DNA sequences found in this sample. The chain combines TRBV7-2 with TRBJ2-3; D gene uncertain. There are 13 residues in the CDR3. The germline CDR1 and CDR2 sequences are SGHTA and FQGNSA. V lost 3 bases, J lost 4 bases, and 8 bases lay in between. The CDR3 nucleotides read TGTGCCAGCAGCTTCGCTGGAGCAGATACGCAGTATTTT. Translated: CASSFAGADTQYF.

This clone turned up a few times. The chain uses TRBV11-2 and TRBJ2-7; 8 bases match TRBD1. The germline CDR1 and CDR2 sequences are SGHAT and FQNNGV. The CDR3 totals 15 residues. J lost 3 bases, V lost 6 bases, and 10 bases had no gene match. The CDR3 loop is CASRVRGTGLYEQYF. The DNA of the CDR3 is TGTGCCAGCAGGGTAAGGGGGACAGGTCTCTACGAGCAGTACTTC.